The 10 T cell receptor beta chains given below trace back to one sample, sequenced in a study of T cell changes during pregnancy in multiple sclerosis (dated by TCRdb to about 2019). The method was the immunoSEQ multiplex PCR assay. TCRdb mirrors the immuneACCESS table, restricted to in-frame sequences. Some clones are absent from its copies; in checked studies, under half trace to an unresolved V gene, and the reason for the others is unknown. Counted in this sample were 40,000 or so clones; more than 70% of them appeared once. The ten largest clones capture under 5% of the sample. The sample consisted of CD8+ T cells from peripheral blood mononuclear cells, taken in the first trimester of pregnancy. The receptors were gathered from a female donor with multiple sclerosis, enrolled in a pregnancy study.

The chain has TRBV9 and TRBJ2-1; tentatively, D is TRBD2 (5 bases). V lost 4 bases, J lost 8 bases, and 31 bases lay in between. The CDR3 runs 19 residues. The V gene's germline CDR1 is SGDLS and CDR2 YYNGEE. CDR3 DNA: TGTGCCAGCAGCCCCTCCTCCCCCTCTCGGCTAGCCCTCTGGGATGAGCAGTTCTTC. It codes for CASSPSSPSRLALWDEQFF.

J is TRBJ1-6 and V is TRBV6-5; unclear D gene. The CDR3 covers 12 residues. V was shortened by 5 bases and J by 6 bases, with 5 bases between the two germline ends. Germline V gene sequence: CDR1 MNHEY, CDR2 SVGAGI. DNA for the CDR3: TGTGCCAGCAGTCCCGTTAATTCACCCCTCCACTTT. This encodes CASSPVNSPLHF.

V usage is TRBV4-1 and J usage is TRBJ2-7; 16 bases line up with TRBD2. CDR3 length: 17 amino acids. The germline V gene encodes CDR1 MGHRA and CDR2 YSYEKL. The junction had 7 bases not matched to a gene; V was cut back by 4 bases and J by 4 bases. Here the CDR3 DNA reads TGCGCCAGCAGCCTCGGGACTAGCGGGGGGGAATCGTACGAGCAGTACTTC. It yields the protein CASSLGTSGGESYEQYF.

CDR3 nucleotide sequence: TGTGCCACCAGCAGCACCGGGACATCCTCCTACGAGCAGTACTTC. Translation gives CATSSTGTSSYEQYF. The chain employs TRBV15 and TRBJ2-7; D might be TRBD1 (6 bases). The CDR3 is made up of 15 amino acids. CDR1 LNHNV and CDR2 YYDKDF come from the germline V gene (reference sequence). Trimming shortened V by 3 bases and J by 0 bases, and 12 bases separated the two germline ends.

This chain connects TRBV4-3 to TRBJ1-1, with 8 nucleotides matching TRBD1. The V segment lost 3 bases and the J segment 3 bases; nucleotides outside the gene matches: 6. Germline V CDR1 and CDR2: LGHNA, YSLEER. This CDR3 is 15 amino acids long. The CDR3 is CASSQVDRGYTEAFF. The CDR3 DNA reads as TGCGCCAGCAGCCAGGTTGACAGGGGATACACTGAAGCTTTCTTT.

The V call is TRBV11-2, the J call TRBJ1-2; D is possibly TRBD1 (5 bases). The CDR3 runs to 13 residues. V gave up 0 bases and J gave up 4 bases, with 6 bases separating them. Per germline, CDR1 SGHAT and CDR2 FQNNGV. The CDR3 is CASSLDDSYGYTF. DNA of the CDR3: TGTGCCAGCAGCTTAGATGACAGCTATGGCTACACCTTC.

J is TRBJ2-5 and V is TRBV25-1, with 7 positions matching TRBD1. The J call could be wrong; TRBJ2-7 is a better fit for the DNA end. CDR1 and CDR2 (germline): MGHDK, SYGVNS. This CDR3 spans 15 amino acids. The CDR3 spells CAPGPDRRDRYEQYF. CDR3 bases: TGTGCCCCCGGGCCGGACAGGAGAGACCGCTACGAGCAGTACTTC.

CDR3 sequence (DNA): TGTGCCAGCAGCTTTACAAGTACAGCCTATAATTCACCCCTCCACTTT. This gives the protein CASSFTSTAYNSPLHF. This chain connects TRBV7-2 to TRBJ1-6; D gene ambiguous. The ends were cut back, 3 bases at V and 2 bases at J, with 11 bases in the middle. This CDR3 contains 16 residues. The germline V gene encodes CDR1 SGHTA and CDR2 FQGNSA.

The genes are TRBV5-1 and TRBJ2-5, with D possibly being TRBD2 (6 bases). CDR1 and CDR2 from the germline V gene are SGHRS and YFSETQ. The CDR3 contains 14 residues. Trimming cost V 4 bases and J 1 base, with 11 bases left between them. DNA for the CDR3: TGCGCCAGCAGCCCTGGGACTTCCCAAGAGACCCAGTACTTC. It is translated as CASSPGTSQETQYF. Full variable domain (remainder filled in from reference TRBV5-1 and TRBJ2-5): KAGVTQTPRYLIKTRGQQVTLSCSPISGHRSVSWYQQTPGQGLQFLFEYFSETQRNKGNFPGRFSGRQFSNSRSEMNVSTLELGDSALYLCASSPGTSQETQYFGPGTRLLVL.

V gene TRBV9 combines with J gene TRBJ1-2; D ambiguous. There are 15 residues in the CDR3. V lost 0 bases to trimming and J lost 7 bases, with 16 bases between them. CDR1 and CDR2 (germline): SGDLS, YYNGEE. CDR3 in DNA: TGTGCCAGCAGCGTAGCGGAGGGCGCGACTATTGGCTACACCTTC. Amino acid sequence: CASSVAEGATIGYTF.